This T cell receptor beta chain was identified during a study of blood T cell repertoires in COVID-19. Study summary: Collection of acute and convalescent COVID-19 samples took place in the United States, Italy and Spain. Sample material is recorded as cDNA or gDNA derived from T cells, B-cell-depleted T cells, or PBMCs.

In the original processing: Using reference gene primer amplification, nucleated cell counts were estimated. Generated by immunoSEQ multiplex PCR, the TCRdb table keeps only in-frame clones and is missing some. Clonal size and the V and J genes are those of that table, whereas D and trimming came from the DNA. The sample has roughly 110,000 clones, 81% seen once. Trimming left V 2 bases short and J 4 bases short, with 12 bases between. Germline lookup yields CDR1 GTSNPN and CDR2 SVGIG (reference sequence). CDR3 size: 13 residues. This clonotype was sampled from a human donor in a cohort sampled during active COVID-19. The sample was peripheral blood. The J gene is TRBJ2-7, the V gene TRBV30; tentatively, D is TRBD1 (7 bases). The CDR3 region has the DNA TGTGCCTGGAGTTCGGGGGACAGATACGAGCAGTACTTC. This gives the protein CAWSSGDRYEQYF.